This TCR beta chain was sequenced during a study of PD-1 blockade in classical Hodgkin lymphoma. The CDR3 runs to 16 residues. In germline, CDR1 is SGHVS, CDR2 FNYEAQ. Trimming cost V 1 base and J 2 bases, with 14 bases left between them. Broader study findings: Individuals who commenced nivolumab within less than 1 year of ASCT were excluded. By cycle point C4D1, TCR diversity had risen significantly in CD4+ cells (but not CD8+ cells).

Worth noting for this clone: Its specificity is unknown.

The table came from immunoSEQ multiplex PCR; TCRdb's copy has only in-frame clones and leaves some out. The profile shows almost 15,000 clones, around 90% of them singletons. Time point noted: cycle 4 day 1 (C4D1), after 6 weeks of nivolumab. Every patient had relapsed following autologous stem cell transplantation, and cohorts differed in brentuximab vedotin exposure. After PBMCs were thawed, their CD8+ T cells were isolated by magnetic negative selection. The sequence was collected from a human donor with classical Hodgkin lymphoma. The source was CD8+ T cells from blood, collected before the fourth cycle of nivolumab. V is TRBV7-6 and J is TRBJ2-5, with D possibly being TRBD2 (5 bases). CDR3 in amino acids: CASSLDSASYQETQYF. CDR3 bases: TGTGCCAGCAGCTTAGATTCTGCTAGCTATCAAGAGACCCAGTACTTC.